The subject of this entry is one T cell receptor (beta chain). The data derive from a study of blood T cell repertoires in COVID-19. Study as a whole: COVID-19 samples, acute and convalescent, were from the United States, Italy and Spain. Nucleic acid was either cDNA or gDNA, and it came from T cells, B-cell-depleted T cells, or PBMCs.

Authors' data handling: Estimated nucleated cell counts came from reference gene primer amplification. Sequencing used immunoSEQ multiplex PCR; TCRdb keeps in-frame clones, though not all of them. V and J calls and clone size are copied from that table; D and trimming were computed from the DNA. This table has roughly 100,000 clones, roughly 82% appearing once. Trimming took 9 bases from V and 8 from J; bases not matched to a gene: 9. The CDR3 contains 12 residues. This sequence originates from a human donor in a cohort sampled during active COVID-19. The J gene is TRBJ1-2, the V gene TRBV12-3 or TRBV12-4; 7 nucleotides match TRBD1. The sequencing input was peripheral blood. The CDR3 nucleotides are TGTGCCAGTGCAACAGGGGAGCGGGGCTACACCTTC. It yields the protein CASATGERGYTF.